The rows below give T cell receptor beta chains drawn from one sample of a study of cytotoxic CD8 clonotypes in ibrutinib-treated CLL. Clones were read by immunoSEQ multiplex PCR, and TCRdb kept only the in-frame ones, dropping some. This table holds 95,000 to 100,000 clones, around 73% found once. Sequencing was performed on PBMCs, taken after 12 months of ibrutinib treatment. The origin of the receptors is a human donor with chronic lymphocytic leukemia. Each CDR3 is given with its conserved first and last residue. Each record gives: V gene, D gene, clone size, J gene, CDR3 protein, CDR3 DNA. D genes are given only for firm matches. Clone size is not always given. Where it is, it says once, few, many or a class for expanded clones.

TRBV5-1	NA	NA	TRBJ1-2	CASSLGVGEDGYTF	TGCGCCAGCAGCTTAGGAGTCGGGGAGGATGGCTACACCTTC
TRBV29-1	NA	NA	TRBJ1-2	CSVVETPPNYGYTF	TGCAGCGTTGTAGAGACGCCTCCTAACTATGGCTACACCTTC
TRBV9	NA	NA	TRBJ1-6	CASKGEGNSPLHF	TGTGCCAGCAAAGGGGAGGGCAATTCACCCCTCCACTTT
TRBV19	TRBD1	NA	TRBJ2-1	CASSDWTGIYNEQFF	TGTGCCAGTAGCGACTGGACAGGGATCTACAATGAGCAGTTCTTC
TRBV7-2	NA	NA	TRBJ1-1	CASSPGHLNTEAFF	TGTGCCAGCAGCCCGGGACACCTGAACACTGAAGCTTTCTTT
TRBV30	NA	NA	TRBJ1-1	CASQRDLRAFF	TGTGCCTCCCAGCGGGATTTGCGGGCTTTCTTT
TRBV6-6	NA	NA	TRBJ2-5	CASTRGGEQETQYF	TGTGCCAGCACTAGAGGAGGGGAGCAAGAGACCCAGTACTTC
TRBV4-2	NA	NA	TRBJ2-1	CASSQGSPGGGPYNEQFF	TGTGCCAGCAGCCAAGGATCACCCGGGGGCGGACCCTACAATGAGCAGTTCTTC
TRBV2	TRBD1	NA	TRBJ2-1	CASLSDRGLGEQFF	TGTGCCAGCCTCTCCGACAGGGGGCTTGGTGAGCAGTTCTTC
TRBV7-8	NA	NA	TRBJ2-7	CASSLMGIGGRAYEQYF	TGTGCCAGCAGCTTAATGGGCATCGGAGGTAGGGCCTACGAGCAGTACTTC
TRBV6-5	TRBD1	few	TRBJ1-2	CASSPRDRLFGGYTF	TGTGCCAGCAGTCCCCGGGACAGATTGTTTGGCGGCTACACCTTC
TRBV4-2	NA	NA	TRBJ2-5	CASSFQETQYF	TGTGCCAGCAGCTTCCAAGAGACCCAGTACTTC
TRBV6-1	NA	once	TRBJ1-1	CASIRAPLPAFF	TGTGCCAGCATCAGGGCTCCACTGCCAGCTTTCTTT
TRBV9	NA	few	TRBJ2-7	CASSVRDSLGEQYF	TGTGCCAGCAGCGTTCGTGACTCCTTGGGCGAGCAGTACTTC
TRBV28	NA	NA	TRBJ2-7	CASSLGGTDEQYF	TGTGCCAGCAGTTTAGGGGGGACCGACGAGCAGTACTTC
TRBV9	NA	NA	TRBJ2-2	CASSPVPANTGELFF	TGTGCCAGCAGCCCCGTTCCCGCGAACACCGGGGAGCTGTTTTTT
TRBV30	NA	few	TRBJ2-5	CAWSVKETQYF	TGTGCCTGGAGTGTGAAAGAGACCCAGTACTTC
TRBV18	NA	NA	TRBJ1-2	CASSPGGSANYGYTF	TGTGCCAGCTCACCGGGCGGTTCAGCTAACTATGGCTACACCTTC
TRBV6-1	TRBD2	NA	TRBJ2-7	CASSPGLASYEQYF	TGTGCCAGCAGTCCGGGACTAGCTAGCTACGAGCAGTACTTC
TRBV5-1	TRBD1	NA	TRBJ2-3	CASSPGQYTDTQYF	TGCGCCAGCAGCCCGGGACAGTACACAGATACGCAGTATTTT
TRBV11-3	NA	NA	TRBJ2-2	CASSLTTNTGELFF	TGTGCCAGCAGCTTGACAACGAACACCGGGGAGCTGTTTTTT
TRBV2	TRBD1	NA	TRBJ1-2	CASKGTGGGYGYTF	TGTGCCAGCAAGGGGACAGGGGGCGGGTATGGCTACACCTTC
TRBV6-1	TRBD1	NA	TRBJ1-2	CASSARTGSNYGYTF	TGTGCCAGCAGTGCCCGGACAGGGTCTAACTATGGCTACACCTTC
TRBV6-5	TRBD1	NA	TRBJ2-7	CASSPGTGSYEQYF	TGTGCCAGCAGTCCCGGGACAGGTTCCTACGAGCAGTACTTC
TRBV7-2	NA	few	TRBJ2-2	CASSLGGSGELFF	TGTGCCAGCAGCTTAGGGGGCTCCGGGGAGCTGTTTTTT
TRBV7-2	TRBD1	NA	TRBJ1-6	CASSLGTGSRSPLHF	TGTGCCAGCAGCTTAGGGACAGGTAGTCGATCACCCCTCCACTTT
TRBV7-3	NA	few	TRBJ1-2	CASSWGLGNGYTF	TGTGCCAGCAGCTGGGGGCTAGGGAATGGCTACACCTTC
TRBV7-6	NA	NA	TRBJ2-5	CASSLEAGKETQYF	TGTGCCAGCAGCTTAGAGGCGGGGAAAGAGACCCAGTACTTC
TRBV5-4	NA	NA	TRBJ1-1	CASSPMTGGNEAFF	TGTGCCAGCAGCCCGATGACAGGAGGTAATGAAGCTTTCTTT
TRBV30	NA	few	TRBJ1-5	CAWSGGRKEQPQHF	TGTGCCTGGAGTGGAGGCCGGAAGGAGCAGCCCCAGCATTTT
TRBV7-2	TRBD2	NA	TRBJ2-7	CASSPSGGPYEQYF	TGTGCCAGCAGCCCAAGCGGGGGACCCTACGAGCAGTACTTC
TRBV2	TRBD2	NA	TRBJ2-7	CASRKAGGLENPYF	TGTGCCAGCAGGAAAGCGGGGGGCCTTGAAAACCCGTACTTC
TRBV2	NA	few	TRBJ1-1	CASSEASRQPGGAFF	TGTGCCAGCAGTGAAGCGTCTCGGCAACCCGGGGGAGCTTTCTTT
TRBV6-6	TRBD2	NA	TRBJ2-1	CASSPTLGTSIEQFF	TGTGCCAGCAGCCCGACGCTCGGGACTAGTATTGAGCAGTTCTTC
TRBV11-3	NA	NA	TRBJ2-3	CASSLADTQYF	TGTGCCAGCAGCTTAGCAGATACGCAGTATTTT
TRBV18	NA	NA	TRBJ1-1	CASSPWAGPMNTEAFF	TGTGCCAGCTCACCATGGGCAGGCCCGATGAACACTGAAGCTTTCTTT
TRBV7-6	NA	few	TRBJ1-1	CASSLELYTEAFF	TGTGCCAGCAGCTTAGAGCTTTACACTGAAGCTTTCTTT
TRBV5-6	NA	few	TRBJ1-1	CASSLLGRNTEAFF	TGTGCCAGCAGCTTGCTAGGGCGGAACACTGAAGCTTTCTTT
TRBV4-1	NA	NA	TRBJ2-1	CASSQGPSYNEQFF	TGCGCCAGCAGCCAAGGTCCTTCCTACAATGAGCAGTTCTTC
TRBV4-1	NA	few	TRBJ2-7	CASSQDRSYEQYF	TGCGCCAGCAGCCAGGACCGCTCCTACGAGCAGTACTTC
TRBV27	NA	NA	TRBJ2-7	CASSVFGSVTYEQYF	TGTGCCAGCAGTGTCTTCGGGAGCGTCACCTACGAGCAGTACTTC